One sample yielded the 16 T cell receptor beta chains listed below, sequenced in a study of cytomegalovirus exposure and HLA in healthy donors. Vbeta (60) and Jbeta (13) primers were used in the PCR. Generated by immunoSEQ multiplex PCR, the TCRdb table keeps only in-frame clones and is missing some. The data hold roughly 78,000 clones, with 65% to 70% observed a single time. The sequenced material came from PBMCs. These receptors were obtained from a man aged 35-49 years in good health and CMV-seropositive.

The chain couples TRBV5-6 to TRBJ1-2; the D gene is possibly TRBD1 (6 bases). The CDR3 spans 16 residues. Looked up from germline, CDR1 is SGHDT and CDR2 is YYEEEE. The V gene lost 1 base and the J gene lost 4 bases, with 17 bases spanning the gap. The CDR3 DNA sequence: TGTGCCAGCAGCTTGCAGAGATCAGGGGCCCTCTATGGCTACACCTTC. Protein product: CASSLQRSGALYGYTF.

The CDR3 bases are TGTGCCAGCAGCTTAAACGGCTATAATTCACCCCTCCACTTT. This sequence encodes CASSLNGYNSPLHF. The chain uses TRBV7-8 and TRBJ1-6, with D unclear. Germline V gene data show CDR1 as SGHVS and CDR2 as FQNEAQ. V lost 2 bases, J lost 3 bases, and 5 bases lay in between. This CDR3 region has 14 residues.

The chain combines TRBV5-1 with TRBJ1-1; 8 positions agree with TRBD1. The CDR3 contains 11 residues. The junction had 3 bases not matched to a gene; V was cut back by 7 bases and J by 7 bases. Germline V gene lookup returns CDR1 SGHRS and CDR2 YFSETQ. The CDR3 DNA reads as TGCGCCAGCCAGGGGGCCGGTGAAGCTTTCTTT. Encoded protein: CASQGAGEAFF.

There are a few counts of this clone. V and J are TRBV11-3 and TRBJ2-3; tentative D call: TRBD2 (6 bases). The germline CDR1 and CDR2 sequences are SGHNT and YENEEA. The length of the CDR3 is 17 residues. Trimming pared 4 bases from V and 5 bases from J, leaving 22 bases between. CDR3 protein: CASSSGGNSDRGDTQYF. DNA of the CDR3: TGTGCCAGCAGCTCCGGGGGAAATTCTGACCGGGGAGATACGCAGTATTTT.

The chain employs TRBV30 and TRBJ1-6; D ambiguous. V was clipped by 3 bases and J by 7 bases, with 7 bases between them. CDR3 size: 12 residues. Germline lookup yields CDR1 GTSNPN and CDR2 SVGIG (reference sequence). The chain's CDR3 is CAWSRGNSPLHF. CDR3 sequence (DNA): TGTGCCTGGAGCCGCGGGAATTCACCCCTCCACTTT.

This clone has just one count. The chain recombines TRBV18 with TRBJ1-4, with 7 bases lining up with TRBD1. Germline V lookup: CDR1 KGHSH, CDR2 LQKENI. The V gene end was trimmed by 3 bases and the J gene end by 0 bases; junction bases not matched to a gene: 4. The length of the CDR3 is 16 residues. The DNA of the CDR3 is TGTGCCAGCTCACCGGGACAGACGTCAACTAATGAAAAACTGTTTTTT. Its protein is CASSPGQTSTNEKLFF.

This clone was counted a few times. This rearrangement joins TRBV7-2 to TRBJ2-5, with 7 nucleotides matching TRBD2. Trimming at V came to 8 bases and at J to 2 bases, leaving 8 bases not matched to a gene. CDR3 size: 14 residues. Germline loops: CDR1 SGHTA, CDR2 FQGNSA. The CDR3 here is CASGPMGGQETQYF. Written as DNA, the CDR3 is TGTGCCAGCGGACCGATGGGGGGGCAAGAGACCCAGTACTTC.

The rearrangement links TRBV7-8 to TRBJ2-2; the match to TRBD2 covers 7 bases. The trim removed 5 bases at V and 6 bases at J, leaving 9 bases unmatched. The CDR3 is 15 amino acids. Germline assignment: CDR1 SGHVS and CDR2 FQNEAQ. The CDR3 DNA follows: TGTGCCAGCAGCCCCGGACTAGAAGGGGCCGGGGAGCTGTTTTTT. It translates to CASSPGLEGAGELFF.

The V gene is TRBV4-2, the J gene TRBJ2-7; D possibly corresponds to TRBD1 (6 bases). V was pared by 6 bases and J by 5 bases, with 14 bases between. The CDR3 runs to 13 residues. Germline CDR1 LGHNA, CDR2 YNFKEQ. The CDR3 sequence is CASSRQDRDEQYF. The DNA for the CDR3 is TGTGCCAGCAGTCGACAGGATCGCGACGAGCAGTACTTC.

The gene calls are TRBV6-6 and TRBJ1-1, with D possibly TRBD1 on 6 matching bases. Germline CDR1 MNHNY, CDR2 SVGAGI (reference sequence). The CDR3 spans 14 residues. The ends were cut back, 6 bases at V and 4 bases at J, with 15 bases in the middle. For the CDR3, the DNA is TGTGCCAGCAGCCGTCTACAGGGTTCCACTGAAGCTTTCTTT. Translation gives CASSRLQGSTEAFF.

The chain is built from TRBV28 and TRBJ2-7; D unclear. The V gene lost 5 bases and the J gene lost 5 bases, with 13 bases spanning the gap. From germline, CDR1 is MDHEN and CDR2 SYDVKM. The CDR3 runs to 13 residues. CDR3 sequence reads: CASSPLGLNEQYF. The DNA for the CDR3 is TGTGCCAGCAGTCCGCTAGGTCTCAACGAGCAGTACTTC.

The count of this clone is one. V and J are TRBV6-1 and TRBJ2-3; possible D gene TRBD1, 6 bases. Germline loops: CDR1 MNHNS, CDR2 SASEGT. V lost 3 bases, J lost 1 base, and 11 bases lay in between. The CDR3 totals 15 residues. The CDR3 loop is CASSDGYRGTDTQYF. In DNA, the CDR3 is TGTGCCAGCAGTGATGGGTACAGGGGCACAGATACGCAGTATTTT.

The chain uses TRBV11-3 and TRBJ2-7, with TRBD2 as a possible D gene (6 bases). V was cut by 6 bases and J by 5 bases, with 20 bases left in between. CDR3 size: 15 residues. Germline CDR1 and CDR2: SGHNT and YENEEA. This CDR3 reads CASSPPGLSIHEQYF. In DNA, the CDR3 is TGTGCCAGCAGTCCGCCGGGACTGAGCATCCACGAGCAGTACTTC.

The J gene is TRBJ2-5, the V gene TRBV5-1; 7 bases match TRBD1. CDR1 and CDR2 from the germline V gene are SGHRS and YFSETQ. J was trimmed by 2 bases and V by 8 bases; bases with no gene match: 6. The CDR3 totals 13 residues. This chain's CDR3 is CASRDSWQETQYF. In DNA, the CDR3 is TGCGCCAGTAGGGACAGCTGGCAAGAGACCCAGTACTTC.

The genes are TRBV30 and TRBJ2-2; perhaps TRBD1 as D (7 bases). Trimming pared 2 bases from V and 5 bases from J, leaving 27 bases between. The CDR3 is 19 amino acids. Germline CDR1 is GTSNPN and CDR2 is SVGIG (reference sequence). The CDR3 DNA follows: TGTGCCTGGAGTCCCCCAATCGGAGGGGGCTCGTCGTGGACCGGGGAGCTGTTTTTT. It codes for CAWSPPIGGGSSWTGELFF.

This clone appeared a few times. The rearrangement links TRBV2 to TRBJ1-1, with 10 positions matching TRBD1. Germline CDR1 and CDR2: SNHLY and FYNNEI. Losses at the gene ends were 4 bases for V and 4 bases for J; bases not matched to a gene: 6. The CDR3 loop spans 15 amino acids. The CDR3 loop reads CASSGGTGVGTEAFF. CDR3 DNA: TGTGCCAGCAGTGGTGGGACAGGGGTGGGCACTGAAGCTTTCTTT.